Below, 27 T cell receptor beta chains from the same sample are listed, as sequenced in a study of blood T cell repertoires in COVID-19. Only in-frame clones appear in the TCRdb table, and some are missing; sequencing was by immunoSEQ multiplex PCR. The sample shows about 67,000 clones, less than 90% of them seen only once. The source material was peripheral blood. Source of these receptors: a man in his fifties with active COVID-19.

This sequence joins TRBV6-2 or TRBV6-3 and TRBJ1-5, with D perhaps matching TRBD1 (5 bases). This CDR3 contains 15 residues. Germline V gene data show CDR1 as MNHEY and CDR2 as SVGEGT. Trimming took off 0 bases at V and 7 bases at J, with 13 bases between the two ends. CDR3: CASSYSRGGNQPQHF. In nucleotides, the CDR3 is TGTGCCAGCAGTTACTCCCGCGGGGGGAACCAGCCCCAGCATTTT.

The CDR3, as DNA: TGTGCCAGCAGCTTCGACAGGTACCAAGAGACCCAGTACTTC. It yields the protein CASSFDRYQETQYF. The chain has TRBV7-9 and TRBJ2-5; tentative D call: TRBD1 (6 bases). CDR3 size: 14 residues. The germline gives CDR1 SEHNR, CDR2 FQNEAQ (reference sequence). V lost 3 bases, J lost 0 bases, and 8 bases lay in between.

The chain uses TRBV28 and TRBJ2-7; D uncertain. Trimming shortened V by 6 bases and J by 0 bases, and 15 bases separated the two germline ends. The germline V gene encodes CDR1 MDHEN and CDR2 SYDVKM. The CDR3 length is 15 residues. CDR3 residues: CASSLDKPSSYEQYF. The CDR3 DNA reads TGTGCCAGCAGCCTCGACAAGCCGAGCTCCTACGAGCAGTACTTC.

This sequence joins TRBV2 and TRBJ2-5, with 7 nucleotides matching TRBD1. In germline, CDR1 is SNHLY, CDR2 FYNNEI. The CDR3 runs 15 residues. V shed 6 bases, J shed 4 bases, and the junction held 11 bases outside the gene matches. DNA of the CDR3: TGTGCCAGCAGACAGGATAACCGGGACAGAGAGACCCAGTACTTC. It codes for CASRQDNRDRETQYF.

This clone has only one observation. The chain recombines TRBV25-1 with TRBJ1-1; no firm D call. V was trimmed by 3 bases and J by 3 bases, leaving 17 bases between them. The CDR3 consists of 16 residues. CDR1 is MGHDK, CDR2 SYGVNS, per germline. CDR3 nucleotide sequence: TGTGCCAGCAGTGAGGGCGGAGGCAGTCCTTACACTGAAGCTTTCTTT. Translation gives CASSEGGGSPYTEAFF.

CDR3: CASSQLIALNTGELFF. In nucleotides, the CDR3 is TGTGCCAGCAGCCAATTAATAGCGTTGAACACCGGGGAGCTGTTTTTT. This rearrangement joins TRBV3-1 (or the pseudogene TRBV3-2) to TRBJ2-2, with a weak D call TRBD2 (5 bases). CDR1 is LGHDT, CDR2 YNNKEL, per germline (reference sequence). This CDR3 spans 16 amino acids. V lost 2 bases and J lost 1, with 11 bases in between.

This clone was seen a few times. The chain combines TRBV4-3 with TRBJ1-4, with 7 bases aligning to TRBD1. CDR1 is LGHNA, CDR2 YSLEER, per germline. V was pared by 0 bases and J by 8 bases, with 6 bases of the junction left unmatched. This CDR3 comprises 15 residues. CDR3 DNA sequence: TGCGCCAGCAGCCAAGAAGGCAGGGGGACGGAAAAACTGTTTTTT. Its protein product is CASSQEGRGTEKLFF.

V and J are TRBV13 and TRBJ2-7; D is possibly TRBD1 (5 bases). The CDR3 runs 14 residues. The germline V gene encodes CDR1 PRHDT and CDR2 FYEKMQ (reference sequence). Trimming removed 3 bases at V and 3 bases at J, with 12 bases between. The CDR3 coding sequence is TGTGCCAGCAGCTTTCGCTCAGGGAACTACGAGCAGTACTTC. It encodes CASSFRSGNYEQYF.

The V call is TRBV11-3, the J call TRBJ2-1, with 8 bases aligning to TRBD2. V was clipped by 4 bases and J by 6 bases; unmatched bases: 2. CDR3 length: 13 amino acids. The germline gives CDR1 SGHNT, CDR2 YENEEA. The CDR3 region is CASSYGTSNEQFF. CDR3 DNA sequence: TGTGCCAGCAGCTACGGGACTAGCAATGAGCAGTTCTTC.

This clone was counted a single time. V usage is TRBV5-4 and J usage is TRBJ2-5, with TRBD1 identical over 7 bases. Losses at the gene ends were 0 bases for V and 5 bases for J; bases not matched to a gene: 4. The CDR3 is made up of 14 amino acids. From germline, CDR1 is SGHNT and CDR2 YYREEE (reference sequence). CDR3 amino acids: CASSLATGEETQYF. The CDR3 DNA reads as TGTGCCAGCAGCTTGGCAACAGGGGAGGAGACCCAGTACTTC.

The rearrangement joins TRBV9 to TRBJ2-6; no firm D call. The CDR3 has 12 amino acids. Trimming took off 1 base at V and 13 bases at J, with 9 bases between the two ends. In germline, CDR1 is SGDLS, CDR2 YYNGEE. CDR3 DNA: TGTGCCAGCAGCGTAACCGATCAGGTCCTGACTTTC. Residues: CASSVTDQVLTF. Filled out from reference TRBV9 and TRBJ2-6, the complete variable domain reads DSGVTQTPKHLITATGQRVTLRCSPRSGDLSVYWYQQSLDQGLQFLIQYYNGEERAKGNILERFSAQQFPDLHSELNLSSLELGDSALYFCASSVTDQVLTFGAGSRLTVL.

The chain uses TRBV7-6 and TRBJ1-4; 8 nucleotides line up with TRBD1. The ends lost 5 bases at V and 6 bases at J; junction bases unmatched: 5. The length of the CDR3 is 14 residues. Germline V gives CDR1 SGHVS, CDR2 FNYEAQ. The CDR3, as DNA: TGTGCCAGCAGCCAAGAGACAGGGGATGAAAAACTGTTTTTT. Amino acid sequence: CASSQETGDEKLFF.

The rearrangement uses TRBV6-5 and TRBJ1-5; possibly TRBD1 for D (6 bases). Germline V CDR1 and CDR2: MNHEY, SVGAGI. The CDR3 spans 15 residues. Trimming left V 7 bases short and J 0 bases short, with 13 bases between. The CDR3 spells CASKMTGNSNQPQHF. The DNA for the CDR3 is TGTGCCAGCAAAATGACAGGAAATAGCAATCAGCCCCAGCATTTT.

The J gene is TRBJ2-1, the V gene TRBV29-1; D is undetermined. The CDR3 runs 10 residues. V lost 7 bases, J lost 4 bases, and 5 bases lay in between. CDR1 SQVTM and CDR2 ANQGSEA come from the germline V gene. CDR3 loop: CSAQYNEQFF. The CDR3 nucleotides read TGCAGCGCCCAATACAATGAGCAGTTCTTC.

A word on this clone: At one end the junction does not follow the germline gene, possibly because of a read error. V usage is TRBV5-4 and J usage is TRBJ1-1, with 8 bases matching TRBD1. The CDR3 loop spans 14 amino acids. Germline loops: CDR1 SGHNT, CDR2 YYREEE (reference sequence). The CDR3 DNA is TGTGCCAGCAGTTTGGACAGGGTGCGGACTGAAGCTTTCTTT. Amino acids: CASSLDRVRTEAFF.

This chain uses TRBV7-3 with TRBJ2-1, with D possibly being TRBD2 (5 bases). V lost 4 bases and J 0 bases, leaving 10 bases between the germline ends. This CDR3 is 15 amino acids long. CDR1 SGHTA and CDR2 FQGTGA come from the germline V gene. CDR3 sequence: CASSSDSNSYNEQFF. In DNA form, the CDR3 reads TGTGCCAGCAGCTCGGACTCCAACTCCTACAATGAGCAGTTCTTC.

This chain connects TRBV2 to TRBJ2-7, with a tentative D call TRBD1 (7 bases). Germline V gene lookup returns CDR1 SNHLY and CDR2 FYNNEI. The V end was cut by 10 bases, the J end by 4 bases, with 14 bases between. The CDR3 extends over 12 amino acids. The DNA of the CDR3 is TGTGCCACCCAGGGGGAGGCGTACGAGCAGTACTTC. This gives the protein CATQGEAYEQYF. Full variable domain (rest looked up from reference TRBV2 and TRBJ2-7): EPEVTQTPSHQVTQMGQEVILRCVPISNHLYFYWYRQILGQKVEFLVSFYNNEISEKSEIFDDQFSVERPDGSNFTLKIRSTKLEDSAMYFCATQGEAYEQYFGPGTRLTVT.

This chain connects TRBV29-1 to TRBJ2-7; D perhaps matches TRBD2 (6 bases). Deletions cut 6 bases from V and 2 bases from J, with 14 bases between. CDR1 is SQVTM, CDR2 ANQGSEA, per germline. CDR3 length equals 13 residues. The CDR3, as DNA: TGCAGCGTCGGGACGGGGGAGACCTACGAGCAGTACTTC. It encodes CSVGTGETYEQYF.

The chain employs TRBV27 and TRBJ2-1, with 7 bases lining up with TRBD2. Trimming took 4 bases from V and 4 from J; bases not matched to a gene: 4. Germline V gene lookup returns CDR1 MNHEY and CDR2 SMNVEV (reference sequence). This CDR3 has 14 residues. The CDR3 spells CASSSTSEYNEQFF. Written as DNA, the CDR3 is TGTGCCAGCAGTTCCACTAGCGAGTACAATGAGCAGTTCTTC.

The chain is built from TRBV7-2 and TRBJ2-7; 8 bases are a match to TRBD2. This CDR3 spans 17 amino acids. Trimming took 3 bases from V and 6 from J; bases not matched to a gene: 16. Germline V gives CDR1 SGHTA, CDR2 FQGNSA. The CDR3 reads CASSFLVSPGTSSEQYF. The CDR3 coding sequence is TGTGCCAGCAGCTTCCTCGTTAGCCCCGGGACTAGTTCCGAGCAGTACTTC.

The chain links TRBV5-1 to TRBJ2-7; 7 bases match TRBD2. The junction had 10 bases not matched to a gene; V was cut back by 3 bases and J by 4 bases. The germline gives CDR1 SGHRS, CDR2 YFSETQ. The CDR3 runs 15 residues. The chain's CDR3 is CASSSRQAGRYEQYF. The CDR3 region has the DNA TGCGCCAGCAGCTCAAGACAAGCGGGGAGATACGAGCAGTACTTC.

The DNA for the CDR3 is TGCGCCAGCAGCCGCCGAAACCGGGGCAGGGGCAATGAAAAACTGTTTTTT. This encodes CASSRRNRGRGNEKLFF. V gene TRBV4-3 combines with J gene TRBJ1-4, with D possibly being TRBD1 (6 bases). V lost 4 bases and J 5 bases, leaving 20 bases between the germline ends. The CDR3 is made up of 17 amino acids. CDR1 is LGHNA and CDR2 is YSLEER in the germline V gene.

V gene TRBV6-5 combines with J gene TRBJ1-5; 7 nucleotides align to TRBD1. The CDR3 spans 14 residues. In germline, CDR1 is MNHEY, CDR2 SVGAGI. V lost 6 bases to trimming and J lost 2 bases; unmatched junction nucleotides: 4. This chain's CDR3 is CASRDRLGNQPQHF. The CDR3 DNA reads TGTGCCAGCAGGGACAGGCTTGGCAATCAGCCCCAGCATTTT.

The chain carries TRBV2 and TRBJ2-7; TRBD1 is a possible D gene (5 bases). V was cut by 4 bases and J by 2 bases, with 12 bases left in between. Germline V gives CDR1 SNHLY, CDR2 FYNNEI. This CDR3 spans 14 amino acids. In DNA, the CDR3 is TGTGCCAGCAGTGCTGTCAGGGCGACCTACGAGCAGTACTTC. Translated, it gives CASSAVRATYEQYF.

The chain couples TRBV24-1 to TRBJ2-1; 8 bases fit TRBD1. The CDR3 contains 15 residues. Germline V gene lookup returns CDR1 KGHDR and CDR2 SFDVKD. V shed 3 bases, J shed 12 bases, and the junction held 12 bases outside the gene matches. In DNA, the CDR3 is TGTGCCACCAGTGATCCCGGGACAGGACTAAATACGCAGTTCTTC. Amino acid sequence: CATSDPGTGLNTQFF.

This clone appeared a few times. This rearrangement joins TRBV5-1 to TRBJ1-1; D perhaps matches TRBD1 (5 bases). Germline lookup yields CDR1 SGHRS and CDR2 YFSETQ. The CDR3 sequence is 15 residues long. V lost 3 bases to trimming and J lost 5 bases, with 17 bases between them. Here the CDR3 reads CASSSRGQGGTEAFF. CDR3 DNA: TGCGCCAGCAGCTCCCGTGGGCAGGGAGGGACTGAAGCTTTCTTT.

This rearrangement joins TRBV7-8 to TRBJ1-6; D uncertain. CDR1 is SGHVS and CDR2 is FQNEAQ in the germline V gene. V shed 5 bases and J shed 8 bases, with 10 bases lying between them. The CDR3 consists of 13 residues. CDR3 protein: CASSPLGYSPLHF. The CDR3 DNA follows: TGTGCCAGCAGCCCACTCGGGTATTCACCCCTCCACTTT. The entire variable domain, with the rest obtained from reference TRBV7-8 and TRBJ1-6, is as follows: GAGVSQSPRYKVAKRGQDVALRCDPISGHVSLFWYQQALGQGPEFLTYFQNEAQLDKSGLPSDRFFAERPEGSVSTLKIQRTQQEDSAVYLCASSPLGYSPLHFGNGTRLTVT.